This entry describes one T cell receptor beta chain. This clone was picked up many times. The antigen it recognizes is unknown. Base qualities were left out, and no much larger clone turns up one base away. The data were taken from a study of beta chain features in type 1 diabetes (dated by TCRdb to between 2018 and 2020). About the full investigation: Patients and healthy donors did not differ in mean age, gender distribution, total cell number or subset yield. Across all samples, 107,917,701 sorted cells were examined, and cell number per subset correlated strongly with RNA yield. In the study, recently diagnosed type 1 diabetes patients and matched healthy donors were compared on the TCRB repertoires of their sorted circulating CD4+ T cell subsets. Naive and central memory subsets were obtained from all 28 donors, but regulatory and stem cell-like memory subsets were isolated from only 8 patients and roughly 8 healthy donors. General study outcomes and caveats: At VDJ recombination sites, patients with type 1 diabetes made fewer insertions and deleted more nucleotides, a pattern implying thymic rearrangement abnormalities. HLA sub-analyses involved small numbers of individuals, so any influence of HLA type on TCRB rearrangement remained unresolved. Shorter templates might have been favored by PCR, but patient and control samples were amplified and corrected together, so both groups would have been affected equally by any skew. Type 1 diabetes patients showed a moderate but significant shortening of TCRB CDR3 length in all four CD4+ subsets. Because cDNA rather than genomic DNA was sequenced, highly expressing activated cells could have been over-represented, although no difference in activation and CD3 levels was found between groups. Naive, central memory and regulatory TCRB repertoires appeared more similar among patients than among healthy donors.

Trimming at the junction amounts to 5 bases on V and 0 bases on J, and the germline ends lie 11 bases apart. The germline V gene (reference sequence) supplies CDR1 SEHNR and CDR2 FQNEAQ. Its CDR3 holds 14 amino acids, cysteine through phenylalanine. The kept DNA is CDR3 alone, 42 bases in frame from the first base. From each donor, a single peripheral blood sample of 100 to 150 mL on average was drawn into heparinised tubes. Naive, central memory, regulatory and stem cell-like memory CD4+ T cells were sorted on a BD FACSAria II using a panel including CD45RO, CCR7, CD25, CD127, CD95 and CD27. Purity was above 95% for every sorted population. PBMCs were isolated immediately by Lymphoprep density gradient centrifugation and stained directly without culture. Samples were stained and sorted in pairs, with one healthy donor and one patient per experiment, so that batch effects were minimized. The entire amount of isolated RNA was reverse transcribed using the High Capacity cDNA Reverse Transcription Kit, so the sequenced TCRB transcripts were expressed ones. Deep immunoSEQ sequencing was performed on naive, central memory and regulatory T cell samples, with an average of roughly 3.3 million total reads per sample. Sorted cells were lysed in RLT buffer, and RNA was extracted using DNase-treated RNeasy Micro or Mini kits according to cell number. To prevent cross-contamination, every cell subset was processed on its own, while patient and healthy donor samples were processed together. The immunoSEQ multiplex PCR was used to amplify TCRB sequences from cDNA, generating 87-bp fragments that spanned the CDR3 region. The amplicons were sequenced using the Illumina HiSeq platform. In the paper's pipeline: Synthetic template baselines were used to correct PCR bias computationally, reads within Hamming distance 2 were collapsed together, and singletons that could not be merged were discarded. Reads were aligned to IMGT to assign V, D and J genes, CDR3 length, and insertions or deletions at six rearrangement sites. Within each subset, clonotype counts were normalized to sorted cell number, after which true diversity and Gini coefficients were computed with the tcR R package. The overlap coefficient, calculated on TCRB nucleotide sequences, was used to quantify repertoire sharing. As stored in TCRdb, this immuneACCESS dataset retains in-frame rearrangements with V and J assigned. A fraction of the clones does not appear; measured against another copy, unresolved V genes explain less than half of the discrepancy, and the remainder lacks a known reason. V and J calls and clone size follow that table, whereas D and trimming were derived from the DNA. Recorded for this sample are fewer than 400,000 clones; approximately 9.9% of them occurred a single time. The ten largest clones represent roughly 1% of the sample.

The sample was central memory CD4+ T cells from blood. The chain employs TRBV7-9 and TRBJ2-7; the D region possibly corresponds to TRBD2 (5 bases align). The sequence was obtained from a man younger than 40 with type 1 diabetes. The CDR3 in this case is CASSPGSSSYEQYF. The DNA sequence reads TGTGCCAGCAGCCCGGGGTCGAGCTCCTACGAGCAGTACTTC.